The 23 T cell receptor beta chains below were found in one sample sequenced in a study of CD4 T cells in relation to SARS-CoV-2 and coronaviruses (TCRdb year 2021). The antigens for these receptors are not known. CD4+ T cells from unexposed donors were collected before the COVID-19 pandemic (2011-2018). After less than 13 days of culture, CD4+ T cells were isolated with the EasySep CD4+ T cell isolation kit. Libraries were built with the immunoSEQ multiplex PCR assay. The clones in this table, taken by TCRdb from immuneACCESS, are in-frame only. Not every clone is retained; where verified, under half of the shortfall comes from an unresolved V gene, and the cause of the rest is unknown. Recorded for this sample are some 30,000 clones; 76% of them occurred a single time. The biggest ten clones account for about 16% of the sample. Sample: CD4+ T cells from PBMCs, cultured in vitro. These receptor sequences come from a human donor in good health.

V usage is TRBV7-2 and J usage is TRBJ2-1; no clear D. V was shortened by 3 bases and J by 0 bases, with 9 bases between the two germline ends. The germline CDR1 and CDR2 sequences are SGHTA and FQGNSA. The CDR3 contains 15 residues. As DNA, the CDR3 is TGTGCCAGCAGCTTGATGCCGAGCTCCTACAATGAGCAGTTCTTC. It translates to CASSLMPSSYNEQFF. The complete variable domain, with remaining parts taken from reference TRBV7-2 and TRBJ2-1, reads GAGVSQSPSNKVTEKGKDVELRCDPISGHTALYWYRQSLGQGLEFLIYFQGNSAPDKSGLPSDRFSAERTGGSVSTLTIQRTQQEDSAVYLCASSLMPSSYNEQFFGPGTRLTVL.

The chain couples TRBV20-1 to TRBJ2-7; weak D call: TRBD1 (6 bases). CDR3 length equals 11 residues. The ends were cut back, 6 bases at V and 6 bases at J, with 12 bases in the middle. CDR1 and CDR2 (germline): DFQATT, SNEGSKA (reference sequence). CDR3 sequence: CSAYRAAEQYF. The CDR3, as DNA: TGCAGTGCATACAGGGCAGCCGAGCAGTACTTC.

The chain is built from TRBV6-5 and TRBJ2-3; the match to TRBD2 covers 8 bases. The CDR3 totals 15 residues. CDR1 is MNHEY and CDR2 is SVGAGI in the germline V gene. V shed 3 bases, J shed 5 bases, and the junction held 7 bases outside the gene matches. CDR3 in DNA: TGTGCCAGCAGTTATAGAGGCGGGAGGCTAGATACGCAGTATTTT. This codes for CASSYRGGRLDTQYF.

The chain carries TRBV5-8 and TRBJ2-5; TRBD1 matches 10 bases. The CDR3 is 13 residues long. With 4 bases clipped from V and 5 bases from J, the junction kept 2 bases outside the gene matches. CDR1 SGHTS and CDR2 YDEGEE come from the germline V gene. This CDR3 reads CASSTGQGETQYF. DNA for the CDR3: TGTGCCAGCAGCACGGGACAGGGGGAGACCCAGTACTTC.

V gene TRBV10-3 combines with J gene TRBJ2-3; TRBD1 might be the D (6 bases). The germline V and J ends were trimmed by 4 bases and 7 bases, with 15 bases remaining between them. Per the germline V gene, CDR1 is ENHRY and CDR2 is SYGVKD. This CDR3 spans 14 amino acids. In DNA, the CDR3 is TGTGCCATCAGTGGCCAGGGGAGTAGGAATACGCAGTATTTT. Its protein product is CAISGQGSRNTQYF.

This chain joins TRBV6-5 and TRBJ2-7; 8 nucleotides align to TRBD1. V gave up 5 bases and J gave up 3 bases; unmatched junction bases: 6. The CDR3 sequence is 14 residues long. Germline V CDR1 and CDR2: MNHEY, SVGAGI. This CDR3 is CASSRDRGDYEQYF. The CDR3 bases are TGTGCCAGCAGTCGAGACAGGGGCGACTACGAGCAGTACTTC.

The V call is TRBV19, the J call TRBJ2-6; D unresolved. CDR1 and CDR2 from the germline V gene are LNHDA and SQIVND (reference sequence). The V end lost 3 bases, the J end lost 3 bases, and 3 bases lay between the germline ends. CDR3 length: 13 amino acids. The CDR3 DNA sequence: TGTGCCAGTAGTATTGGTGGGGCCAACGTCCTGACTTTC. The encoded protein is CASSIGGANVLTF.

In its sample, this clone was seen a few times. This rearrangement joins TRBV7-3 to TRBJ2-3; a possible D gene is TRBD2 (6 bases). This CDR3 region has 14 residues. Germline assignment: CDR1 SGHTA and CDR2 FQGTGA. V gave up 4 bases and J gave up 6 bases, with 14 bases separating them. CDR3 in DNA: TGTGCCAGCAGCTCTCTAGGTGGGGGGGATACGCAGTATTTT. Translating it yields CASSSLGGGDTQYF.

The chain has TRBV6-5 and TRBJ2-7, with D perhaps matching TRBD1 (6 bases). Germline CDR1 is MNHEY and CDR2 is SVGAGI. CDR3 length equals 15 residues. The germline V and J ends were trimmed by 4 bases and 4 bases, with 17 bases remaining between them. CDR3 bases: TGTGCCAGCAGTTCCCTGGGACAAGGGACGTACGAGCAGTACTTC. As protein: CASSSLGQGTYEQYF.

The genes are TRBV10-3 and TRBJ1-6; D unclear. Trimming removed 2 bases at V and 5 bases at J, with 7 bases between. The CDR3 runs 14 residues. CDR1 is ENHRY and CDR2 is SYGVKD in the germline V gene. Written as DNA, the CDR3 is TGTGCCATCAGTGAGGGGCGAGATAATTCACCCCTCCACTTT. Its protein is CAISEGRDNSPLHF.

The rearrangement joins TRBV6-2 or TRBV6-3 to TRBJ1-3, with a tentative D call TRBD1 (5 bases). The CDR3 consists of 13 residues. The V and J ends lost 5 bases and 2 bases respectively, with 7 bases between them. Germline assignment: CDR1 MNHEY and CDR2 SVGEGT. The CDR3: CASSRDPGNTIYF. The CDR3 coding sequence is TGTGCCAGCAGTCGGGACCCTGGAAACACCATATATTTT.

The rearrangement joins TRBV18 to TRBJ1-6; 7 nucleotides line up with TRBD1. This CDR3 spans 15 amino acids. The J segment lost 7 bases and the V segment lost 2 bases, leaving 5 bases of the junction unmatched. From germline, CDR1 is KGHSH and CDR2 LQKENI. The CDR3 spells CASSPEGQRNSPLHF. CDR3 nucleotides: TGTGCCAGCTCACCAGAGGGACAGCGGAATTCACCCCTCCACTTT.

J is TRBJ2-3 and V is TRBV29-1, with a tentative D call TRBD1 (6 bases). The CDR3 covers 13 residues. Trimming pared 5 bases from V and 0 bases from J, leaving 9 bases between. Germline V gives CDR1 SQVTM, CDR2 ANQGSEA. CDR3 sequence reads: CSVRGSSTDTQYF. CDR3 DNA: TGCAGCGTTAGGGGGTCGAGCACAGATACGCAGTATTTT.

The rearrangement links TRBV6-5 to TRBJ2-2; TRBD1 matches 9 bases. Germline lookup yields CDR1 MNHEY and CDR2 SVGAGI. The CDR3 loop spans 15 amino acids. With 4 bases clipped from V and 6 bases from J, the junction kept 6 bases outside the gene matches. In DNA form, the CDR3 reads TGTGCCAGCAGTTGGGACAGGGAGGGGTCCGGGGAGCTGTTTTTT. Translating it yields CASSWDREGSGELFF.

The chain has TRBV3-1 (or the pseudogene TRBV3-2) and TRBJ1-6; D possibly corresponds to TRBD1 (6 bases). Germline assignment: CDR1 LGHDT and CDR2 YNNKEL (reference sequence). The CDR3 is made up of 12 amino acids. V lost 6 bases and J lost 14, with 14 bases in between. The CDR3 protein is CASSLRGGSLHF. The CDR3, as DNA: TGTGCCAGCAGTCTAAGAGGGGGATCCCTCCACTTT.

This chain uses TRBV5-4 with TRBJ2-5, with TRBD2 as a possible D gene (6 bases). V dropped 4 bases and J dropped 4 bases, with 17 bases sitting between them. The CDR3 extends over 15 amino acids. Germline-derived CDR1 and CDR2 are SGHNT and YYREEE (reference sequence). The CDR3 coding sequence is TGTGCCAGCAGCAAACCCTCCACTAGCCGAGAGACCCAGTACTTC. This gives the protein CASSKPSTSRETQYF.

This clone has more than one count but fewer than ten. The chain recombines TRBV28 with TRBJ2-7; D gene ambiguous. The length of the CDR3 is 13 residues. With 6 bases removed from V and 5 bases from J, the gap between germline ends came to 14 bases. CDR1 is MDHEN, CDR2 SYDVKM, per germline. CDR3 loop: CASRTGHGNEQYF. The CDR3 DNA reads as TGTGCCAGCAGAACCGGGCATGGCAACGAGCAGTACTTC.

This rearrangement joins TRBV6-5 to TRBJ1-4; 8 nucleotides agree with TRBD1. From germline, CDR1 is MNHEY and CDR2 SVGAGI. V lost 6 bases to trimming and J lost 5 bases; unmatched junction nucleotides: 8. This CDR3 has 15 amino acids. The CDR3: CASSQQGVGNEKLFF. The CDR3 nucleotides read TGTGCCAGCAGCCAACAGGGGGTAGGGAATGAAAAACTGTTTTTT.

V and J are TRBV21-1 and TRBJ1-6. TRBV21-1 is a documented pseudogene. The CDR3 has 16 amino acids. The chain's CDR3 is CASSKAGGILDSPLHF. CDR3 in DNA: TGTGCCAGCAGCAAAGCAGGGGGGATTCTTGATTCACCCCTCCACTTT.

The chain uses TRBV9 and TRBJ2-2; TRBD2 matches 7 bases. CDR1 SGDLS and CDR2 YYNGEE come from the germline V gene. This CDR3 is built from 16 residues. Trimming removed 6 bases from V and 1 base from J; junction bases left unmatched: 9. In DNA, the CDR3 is TGTGCCAGCAAAAACCAGGCTAGCGGGAACACCGGGGAGCTGTTTTTT. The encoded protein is CASKNQASGNTGELFF. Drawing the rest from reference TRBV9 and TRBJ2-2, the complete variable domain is DSGVTQTPKHLITATGQRVTLRCSPRSGDLSVYWYQQSLDQGLQFLIQYYNGEERAKGNILERFSAQQFPDLHSELNLSSLELGDSALYFCASKNQASGNTGELFFGEGSRLTVL.

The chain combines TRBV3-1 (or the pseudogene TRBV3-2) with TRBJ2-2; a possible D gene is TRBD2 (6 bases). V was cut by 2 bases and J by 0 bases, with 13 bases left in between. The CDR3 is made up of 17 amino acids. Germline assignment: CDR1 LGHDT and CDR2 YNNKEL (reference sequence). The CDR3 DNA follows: TGTGCCAGCAGCCAAATGGTTGCGGGGCCGAACACCGGGGAGCTGTTTTTT. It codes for CASSQMVAGPNTGELFF.

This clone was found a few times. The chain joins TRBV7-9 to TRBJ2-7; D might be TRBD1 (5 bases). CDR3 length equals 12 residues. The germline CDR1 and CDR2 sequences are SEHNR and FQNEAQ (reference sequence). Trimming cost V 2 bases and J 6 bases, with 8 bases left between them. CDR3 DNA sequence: TGTGCCAGCAGCTTATCAGGGTCCGAGCAGTACTTC. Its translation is CASSLSGSEQYF.

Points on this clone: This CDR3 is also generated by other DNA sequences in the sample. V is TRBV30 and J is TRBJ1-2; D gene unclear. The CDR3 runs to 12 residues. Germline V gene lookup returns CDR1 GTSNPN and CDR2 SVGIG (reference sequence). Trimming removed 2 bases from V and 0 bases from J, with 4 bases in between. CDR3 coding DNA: TGTGCCTGGAGTCGAGCTAACTATGGCTACACCTTC. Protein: CAWSRANYGYTF.